This is a list of T cell receptor beta chains from one sample in a study of early T cells in non-severe SARS-CoV-2 infection. TCRdb recomputed calls from the 5' RACE reads with MiXCR, one row per CDR3 protein. The sample lists tens of thousands of distinct CDR3 sequences, 5% to 6.5% occurring once. The specimen was whole blood. Receptor source: an adult who was a healthcare worker with PCR-confirmed SARS-CoV-2 infection or an uninfected control (not recorded which). Each CDR3 is given with its conserved first and last residue. Each record gives: D gene, clone size, V gene, J gene, CDR3 DNA, CDR3 protein. D genes are given only for firm matches. Part of the rows lack a size; the others show once, few, many or a class for expanded clones.

D: TRBD1
size: .
V: TRBV5-1
J: TRBJ1-2
DNA: TGCGCCAGCAGCTTGGAAGACAGGGCTGGTGGCTACACCTTC
CDR3: CASSLEDRAGGYTF

D: TRBD1
size: .
V: TRBV30
J: TRBJ2-7
DNA: TGTGCATATGGGACAGTCTACGAGCAGTACTTC
CDR3: CAYGTVYEQYF

D: .
size: .
V: TRBV6-2/TRBV6-3
J: TRBJ2-2
DNA: TGTGCCAGCAGTTATAGTGGCGGGGAGCTGTTTTTT
CDR3: CASSYSGGELFF

D: TRBD2
size: few
V: TRBV2
J: TRBJ2-1
DNA: TGTGCCAGCAGTGAAGCACCGGGAGGATACAATGAGCAGTTCTTC
CDR3: CASSEAPGGYNEQFF

D: TRBD2
size: many
V: TRBV12-3/TRBV12-4
J: TRBJ2-1
DNA: TGTGCCAGCAGTTTCTACATCGGGACTAGCGGGAGGCCTAAGGGGTATGAGCAGTTCTTC
CDR3: CASSFYIGTSGRPKGYEQFF

D: TRBD1
size: .
V: TRBV4-3
J: TRBJ2-1
DNA: TGCGCCAGCAGCCAAGAAAGTCAGGGGGCCTCTAACTCCTACAATGAGCAGTTCTTC
CDR3: CASSQESQGASNSYNEQFF

D: TRBD1
size: many
V: TRBV20-1
J: TRBJ2-5
DNA: TGCAGTGCCCCCGACAGGGCGTTCGAGACCCAGTACTTC
CDR3: CSAPDRAFETQYF

D: TRBD1
size: few
V: TRBV4-1
J: TRBJ1-2
DNA: TGCGCCAGCAGCCAAGGGCGACAGGGGGGATACTATGGCTACACCTTC
CDR3: CASSQGRQGGYYGYTF

D: TRBD1
size: .
V: TRBV11-3
J: TRBJ2-1
DNA: TGTGCCAGCAGCTTACGACAGGGCAAGAATGAGCAGTTCTTC
CDR3: CASSLRQGKNEQFF

D: TRBD1
size: few
V: TRBV6-6
J: TRBJ2-3
DNA: TGTGCCAGCAGTCACGGGACAGTTAACACAGATACGCAGTATTTT
CDR3: CASSHGTVNTDTQYF

D: .
size: many
V: TRBV10-3
J: TRBJ2-2
DNA: TGTGCCATCAGTTCTGGGCTGAACACCGGGGAGCTGTTTTTT
CDR3: CAISSGLNTGELFF

D: .
size: few
V: TRBV28
J: TRBJ2-2
DNA: TGTGCCAGCAGGCGTGGGCCCGGGGAGCTGTTTTTT
CDR3: CASRRGPGELFF

D: .
size: .
V: TRBV29-1
J: TRBJ2-1
DNA: TGCAGCGTTGACCGTTCGGAGGAGGGGAATGAGCAGTTCTTC
CDR3: CSVDRSEEGNEQFF

D: .
size: many
V: TRBV12-5
J: TRBJ1-3
DNA: TGTGCTAGTGGGACACCCGGCTCTGGAAACACCATATATTTT
CDR3: CASGTPGSGNTIYF

D: .
size: .
V: TRBV28
J: TRBJ1-3
DNA: TGTGCCAGCAGATTACAGGCGCACTCTGGAAACACCATATATTTT
CDR3: CASRLQAHSGNTIYF

D: TRBD2
size: many
V: TRBV7-2
J: TRBJ2-3
DNA: TGTGCCAGCAGCCCACTAGCGGGGTCGGTCCGAGATACGCAGTATTTT
CDR3: CASSPLAGSVRDTQYF

D: .
size: many
V: TRBV29-1
J: TRBJ2-2
DNA: TGCAGCGTTGAAGCGGGACATCCCACGAACACCGGGGAGCTGTTTTTT
CDR3: CSVEAGHPTNTGELFF

D: TRBD2
size: few
V: TRBV20-1
J: TRBJ2-3
DNA: TGCAGTGCTAGAGAAGTGGGTGCGCCTAGCGGGAGGAGATCAGATACGCAGTATTTT
CDR3: CSAREVGAPSGRRSDTQYF

D: TRBD2
size: many
V: TRBV4-3
J: TRBJ2-1
DNA: TGCGCCAGCAGCCAAGATCACAGCGGGAGGGCACCCTACAATGAGCAGTTCTTC
CDR3: CASSQDHSGRAPYNEQFF

D: TRBD2
size: .
V: TRBV11-3
J: TRBJ2-1
DNA: TGTGCCAGCAGCTTAACTCTAGCGGGAGGCTACAATGAGCAGTTCTTC
CDR3: CASSLTLAGGYNEQFF